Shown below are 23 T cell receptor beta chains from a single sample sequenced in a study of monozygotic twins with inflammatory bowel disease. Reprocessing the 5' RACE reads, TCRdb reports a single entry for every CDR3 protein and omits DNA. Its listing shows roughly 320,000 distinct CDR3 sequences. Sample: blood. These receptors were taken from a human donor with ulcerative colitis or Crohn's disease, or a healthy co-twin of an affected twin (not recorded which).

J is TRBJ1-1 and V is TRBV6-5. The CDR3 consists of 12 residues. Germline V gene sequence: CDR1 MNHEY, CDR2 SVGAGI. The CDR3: CASSYSNTEAFF.

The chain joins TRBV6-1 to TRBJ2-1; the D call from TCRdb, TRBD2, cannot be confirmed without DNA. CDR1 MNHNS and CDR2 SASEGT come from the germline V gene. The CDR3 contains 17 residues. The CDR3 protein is CASRRKTSGGGLNEQFF.

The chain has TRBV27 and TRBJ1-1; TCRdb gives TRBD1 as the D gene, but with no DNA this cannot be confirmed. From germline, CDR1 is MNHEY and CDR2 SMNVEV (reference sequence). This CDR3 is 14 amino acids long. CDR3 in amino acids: CASSSRGKKFRAFF.

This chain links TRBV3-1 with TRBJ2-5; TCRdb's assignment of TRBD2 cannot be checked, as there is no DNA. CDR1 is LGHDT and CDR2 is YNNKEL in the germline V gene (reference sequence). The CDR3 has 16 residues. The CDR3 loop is CASSQGLLAGEETQYF.

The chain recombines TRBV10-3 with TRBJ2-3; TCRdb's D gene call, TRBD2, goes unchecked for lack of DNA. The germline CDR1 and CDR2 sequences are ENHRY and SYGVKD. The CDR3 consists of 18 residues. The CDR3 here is CAISGRGTSGMGTDTQYF.

The CDR3 region is CAIHPGGDRNQETQYF. The rearrangement links TRBV10-3 to TRBJ2-5; TCRdb indicates TRBD1, and absent DNA this call remains unverified. The CDR3 length is 16 residues. Looked up from germline, CDR1 is ENHRY and CDR2 is SYGVKD.

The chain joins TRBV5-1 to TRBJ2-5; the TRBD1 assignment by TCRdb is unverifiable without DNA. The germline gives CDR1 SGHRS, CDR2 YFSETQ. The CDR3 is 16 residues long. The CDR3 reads CASSLASRTGGETQYF.

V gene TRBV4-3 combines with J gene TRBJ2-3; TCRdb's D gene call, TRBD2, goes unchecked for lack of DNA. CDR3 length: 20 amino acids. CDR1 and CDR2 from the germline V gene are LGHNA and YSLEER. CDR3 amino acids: CASSQDPYPGTSGGTDTQYF.

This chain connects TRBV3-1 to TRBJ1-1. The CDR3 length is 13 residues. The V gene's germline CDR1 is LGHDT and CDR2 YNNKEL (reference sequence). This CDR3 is CASSQGGVTEAFF.

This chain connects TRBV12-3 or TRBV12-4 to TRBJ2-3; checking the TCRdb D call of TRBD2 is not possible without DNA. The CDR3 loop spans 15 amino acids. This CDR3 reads CASSLARRPPDTQYF.

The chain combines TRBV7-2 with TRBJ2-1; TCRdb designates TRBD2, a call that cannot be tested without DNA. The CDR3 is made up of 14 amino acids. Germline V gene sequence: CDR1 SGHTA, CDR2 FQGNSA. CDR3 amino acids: CASSLGLANNEQFF.

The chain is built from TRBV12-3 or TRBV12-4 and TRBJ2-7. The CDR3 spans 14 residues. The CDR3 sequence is CASLRRESSYEQYF.

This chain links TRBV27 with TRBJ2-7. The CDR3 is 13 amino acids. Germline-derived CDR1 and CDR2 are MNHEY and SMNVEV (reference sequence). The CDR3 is CASSLRGSYEQYF.

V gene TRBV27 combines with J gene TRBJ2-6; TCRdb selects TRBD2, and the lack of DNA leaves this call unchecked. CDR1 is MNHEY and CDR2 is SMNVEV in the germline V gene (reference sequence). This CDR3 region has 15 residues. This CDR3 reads CASRRPGKGANVLTF.

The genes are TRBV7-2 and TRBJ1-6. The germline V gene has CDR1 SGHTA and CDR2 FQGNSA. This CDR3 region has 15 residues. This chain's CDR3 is CASIQGPSPNSPLHF.

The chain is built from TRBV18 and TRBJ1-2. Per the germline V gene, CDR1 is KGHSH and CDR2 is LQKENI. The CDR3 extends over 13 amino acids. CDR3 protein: CASSPIVLGGYTF.

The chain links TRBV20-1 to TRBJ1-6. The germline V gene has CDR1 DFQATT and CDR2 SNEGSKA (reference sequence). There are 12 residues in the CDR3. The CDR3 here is CSMEGRNSPLHF.

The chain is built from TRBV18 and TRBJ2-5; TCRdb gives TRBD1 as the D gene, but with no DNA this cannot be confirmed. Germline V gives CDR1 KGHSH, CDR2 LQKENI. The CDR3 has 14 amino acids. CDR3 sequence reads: CASSSTGAGETQYF. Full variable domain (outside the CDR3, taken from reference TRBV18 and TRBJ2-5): NAGVMQNPRHLVRRRGQEARLRCSPMKGHSHVYWYRQLPEEGLKFMVYLQKENIIDESGMPKERFSAEFPKEGPSILRIQQVVRGDSAAYFCASSSTGAGETQYFGPGTRLLVL.

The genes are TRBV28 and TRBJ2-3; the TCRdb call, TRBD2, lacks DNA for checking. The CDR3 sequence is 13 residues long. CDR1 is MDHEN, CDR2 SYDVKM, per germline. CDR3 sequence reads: CASMQSAGDTQYF.

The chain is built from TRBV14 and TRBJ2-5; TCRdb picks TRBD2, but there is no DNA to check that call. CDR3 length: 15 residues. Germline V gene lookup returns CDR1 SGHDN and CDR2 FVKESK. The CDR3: CASSQDGGSGKTQYF.

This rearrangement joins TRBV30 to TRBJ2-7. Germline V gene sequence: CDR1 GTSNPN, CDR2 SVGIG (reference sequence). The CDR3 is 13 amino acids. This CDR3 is CAWSGQGTYEQYF. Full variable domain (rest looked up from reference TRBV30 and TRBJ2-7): SQTIHQWPATLVQPVGSPLSLECTVEGTSNPNLYWYRQAAGRGLQLLFYSVGIGQISSEVPQNLSASRPQDRQFILSSKKLLLSDSGFYLCAWSGQGTYEQYFGPGTRLTVT.

CDR3 sequence reads: CASSSTSGKETQYF. This chain uses TRBV7-2 with TRBJ2-5; TCRdb returns TRBD2, unconfirmable since there is no DNA. This CDR3 spans 14 amino acids. Germline V CDR1 and CDR2: SGHTA, FQGNSA.

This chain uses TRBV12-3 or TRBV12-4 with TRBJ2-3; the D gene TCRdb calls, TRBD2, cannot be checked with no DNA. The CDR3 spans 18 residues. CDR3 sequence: CASSLALGAGGNTDTQYF.